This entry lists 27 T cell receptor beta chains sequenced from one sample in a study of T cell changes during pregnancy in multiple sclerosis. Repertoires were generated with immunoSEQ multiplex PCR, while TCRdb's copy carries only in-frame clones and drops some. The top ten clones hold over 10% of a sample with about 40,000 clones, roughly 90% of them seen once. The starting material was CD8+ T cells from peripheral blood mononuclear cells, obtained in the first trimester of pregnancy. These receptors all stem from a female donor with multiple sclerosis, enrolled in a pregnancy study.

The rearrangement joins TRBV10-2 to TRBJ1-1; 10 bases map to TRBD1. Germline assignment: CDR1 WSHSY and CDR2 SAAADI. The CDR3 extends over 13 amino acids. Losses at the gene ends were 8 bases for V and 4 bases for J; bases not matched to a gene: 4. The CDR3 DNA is TGCGCCAGCGGGACAGGGGCGGGCACTGAAGCTTTCTTT. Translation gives CASGTGAGTEAFF.

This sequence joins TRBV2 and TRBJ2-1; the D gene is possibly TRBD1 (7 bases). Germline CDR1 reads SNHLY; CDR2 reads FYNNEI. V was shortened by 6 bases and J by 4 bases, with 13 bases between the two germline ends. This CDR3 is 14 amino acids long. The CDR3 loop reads CASSAPGGYNEQFF. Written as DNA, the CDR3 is TGTGCCAGCAGCGCCCCAGGGGGGTACAATGAGCAGTTCTTC.

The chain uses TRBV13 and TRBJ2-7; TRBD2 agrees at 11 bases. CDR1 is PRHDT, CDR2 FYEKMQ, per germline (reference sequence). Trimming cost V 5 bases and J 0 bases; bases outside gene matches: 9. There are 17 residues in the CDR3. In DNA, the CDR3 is TGTGCCAGCAGCGGCCGACTAGCGGGGACGAGCTCCTACGAGCAGTACTTC. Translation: CASSGRLAGTSSYEQYF.

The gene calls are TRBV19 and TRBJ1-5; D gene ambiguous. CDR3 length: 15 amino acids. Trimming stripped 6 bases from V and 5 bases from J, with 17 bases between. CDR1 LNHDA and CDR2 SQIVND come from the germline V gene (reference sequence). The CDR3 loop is CASSVDGGTDQPQHF. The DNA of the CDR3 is TGTGCCAGTAGCGTAGACGGAGGAACCGATCAGCCCCAGCATTTT. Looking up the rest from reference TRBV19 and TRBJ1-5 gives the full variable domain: DGGITQSPKYLFRKEGQNVTLSCEQNLNHDAMYWYRQDPGQGLRLIYYSQIVNDFQKGDIAEGYSVSREKKESFPLTVTSAQKNPTAFYLCASSVDGGTDQPQHFGDGTRLSIL.

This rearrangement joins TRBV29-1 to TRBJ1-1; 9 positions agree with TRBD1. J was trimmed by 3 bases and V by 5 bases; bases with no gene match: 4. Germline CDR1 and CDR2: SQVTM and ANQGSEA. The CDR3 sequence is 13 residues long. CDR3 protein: CSVRTGDYTEAFF. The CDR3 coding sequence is TGCAGCGTTAGGACAGGGGACTACACTGAAGCTTTCTTT.

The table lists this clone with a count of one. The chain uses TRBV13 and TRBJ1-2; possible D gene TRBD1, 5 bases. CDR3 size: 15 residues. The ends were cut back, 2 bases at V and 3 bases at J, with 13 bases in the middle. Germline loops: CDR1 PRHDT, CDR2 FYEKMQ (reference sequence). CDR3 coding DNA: TGTGCCAGCAGCTTAAGGGCAGGGATTTACTATGGCTACACCTTC. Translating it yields CASSLRAGIYYGYTF.

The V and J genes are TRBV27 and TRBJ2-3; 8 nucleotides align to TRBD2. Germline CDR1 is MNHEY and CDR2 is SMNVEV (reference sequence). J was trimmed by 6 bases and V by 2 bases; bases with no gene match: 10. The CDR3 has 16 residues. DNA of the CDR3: TGTGCCAGCAGTTTAAGGGCGGGGGGTAGTGCGGATACGCAGTATTTT. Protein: CASSLRAGGSADTQYF.

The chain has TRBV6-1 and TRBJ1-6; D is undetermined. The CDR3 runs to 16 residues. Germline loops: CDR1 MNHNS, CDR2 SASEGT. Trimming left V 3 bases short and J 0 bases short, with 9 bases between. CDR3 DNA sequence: TGTGCCAGCAGTGATAACCCGGGCTCCTATAATTCACCCCTCCACTTT. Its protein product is CASSDNPGSYNSPLHF.

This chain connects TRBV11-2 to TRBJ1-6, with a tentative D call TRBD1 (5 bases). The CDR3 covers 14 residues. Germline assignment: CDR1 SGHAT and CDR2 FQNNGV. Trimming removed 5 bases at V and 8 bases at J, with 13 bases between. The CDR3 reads CASSGGEHDSPLHF. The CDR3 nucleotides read TGTGCCAGCAGCGGAGGGGAGCACGATTCACCCCTCCACTTT.

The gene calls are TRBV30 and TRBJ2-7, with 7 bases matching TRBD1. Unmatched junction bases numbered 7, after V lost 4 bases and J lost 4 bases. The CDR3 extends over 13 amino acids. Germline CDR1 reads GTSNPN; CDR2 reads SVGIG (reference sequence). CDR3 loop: CAWNEGAVYEQYF. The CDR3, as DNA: TGTGCCTGGAATGAGGGGGCGGTTTACGAGCAGTACTTC.

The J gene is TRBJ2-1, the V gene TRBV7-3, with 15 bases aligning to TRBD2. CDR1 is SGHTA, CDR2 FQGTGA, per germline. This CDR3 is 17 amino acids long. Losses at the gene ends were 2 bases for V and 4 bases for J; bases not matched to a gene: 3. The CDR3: CASSLLGLAGGYNEQFF. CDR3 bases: TGTGCCAGCAGCTTATTGGGACTAGCGGGGGGTTACAATGAGCAGTTCTTC.

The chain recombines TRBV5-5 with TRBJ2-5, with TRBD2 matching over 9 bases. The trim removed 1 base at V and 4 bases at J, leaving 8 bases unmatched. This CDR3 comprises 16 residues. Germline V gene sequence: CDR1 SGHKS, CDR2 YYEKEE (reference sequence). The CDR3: CASSLFLAGTGETQYF. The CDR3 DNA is TGTGCCAGCAGCTTGTTCCTAGCGGGGACTGGAGAGACCCAGTACTTC.

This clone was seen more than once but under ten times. CDR3 in DNA: TGTGCCAGCAGTCCGACAGGGGGCTCGAATCAGCCCCAGCATTTT. It translates to CASSPTGGSNQPQHF. The chain carries TRBV6-6 and TRBJ1-5; the match to TRBD1 covers 10 bases. V gave up 5 bases and J gave up 4 bases; unmatched junction bases: 5. Germline V gene data show CDR1 as MNHNY and CDR2 as SVGAGI (reference sequence). There are 15 residues in the CDR3.

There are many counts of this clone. The CDR3: CASSSERAGNTIYF. CDR3 DNA: TGTGCCAGCAGTAGTGAGAGGGCTGGAAACACCATATATTTT. V is TRBV25-1 and J is TRBJ1-3; D remains unclear. From germline, CDR1 is MGHDK and CDR2 SYGVNS. Deletions cut 5 bases from V and 2 bases from J, with 10 bases between. The CDR3 runs 14 residues.

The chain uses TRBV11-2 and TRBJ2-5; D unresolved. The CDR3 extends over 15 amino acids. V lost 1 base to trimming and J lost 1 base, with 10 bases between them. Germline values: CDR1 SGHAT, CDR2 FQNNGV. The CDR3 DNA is TGTGCCAGCAGCTTAGGCTGGGCTTCCCAAGAGACCCAGTACTTC. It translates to CASSLGWASQETQYF. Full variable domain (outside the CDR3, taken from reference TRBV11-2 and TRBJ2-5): EAGVAQSPRYKIIEKRQSVAFWCNPISGHATLYWYQQILGQGPKLLIQFQNNGVVDDSQLPKDRFSAERLKGVDSTLKIQPAKLEDSAVYLCASSLGWASQETQYFGPGTRLLVL.

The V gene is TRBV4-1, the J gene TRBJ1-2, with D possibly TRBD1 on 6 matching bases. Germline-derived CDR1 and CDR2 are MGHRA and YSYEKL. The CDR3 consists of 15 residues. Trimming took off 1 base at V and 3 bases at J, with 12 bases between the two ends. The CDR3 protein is CASSQGWDTDYGYTF. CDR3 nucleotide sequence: TGCGCCAGCAGCCAAGGATGGGACACCGACTATGGCTACACCTTC.

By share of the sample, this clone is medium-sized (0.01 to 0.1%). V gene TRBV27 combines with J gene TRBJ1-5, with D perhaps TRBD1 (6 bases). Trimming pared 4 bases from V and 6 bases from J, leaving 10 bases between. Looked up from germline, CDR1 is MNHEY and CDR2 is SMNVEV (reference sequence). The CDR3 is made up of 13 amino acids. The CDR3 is CASSWGGTQPQHF. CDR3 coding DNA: TGTGCCAGCAGTTGGGGGGGCACTCAGCCCCAGCATTTT.

DNA of the CDR3: TGTGCCAGCAGTGATCGGGGATCAGATACGCAGTATTTT. The encoded protein is CASSDRGSDTQYF. The chain employs TRBV2 and TRBJ2-3, with D possibly being TRBD2 (5 bases). Germline lookup yields CDR1 SNHLY and CDR2 FYNNEI. This CDR3 is 13 amino acids long. Trimming removed 3 bases at V and 4 bases at J, with 8 bases between.

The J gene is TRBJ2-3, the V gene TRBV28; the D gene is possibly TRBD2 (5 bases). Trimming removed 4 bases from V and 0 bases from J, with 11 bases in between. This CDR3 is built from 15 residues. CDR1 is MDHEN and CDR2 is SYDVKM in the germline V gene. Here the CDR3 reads CASSSGDLSTDTQYF. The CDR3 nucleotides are TGTGCCAGCAGTTCCGGGGATTTAAGCACAGATACGCAGTATTTT.

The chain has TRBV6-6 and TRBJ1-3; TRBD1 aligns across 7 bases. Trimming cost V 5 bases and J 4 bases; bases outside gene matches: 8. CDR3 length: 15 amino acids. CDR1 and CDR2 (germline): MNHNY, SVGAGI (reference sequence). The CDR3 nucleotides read TGTGCCAGCAGTGACGACGGGACAGTCGGAAACACCATATATTTT. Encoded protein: CASSDDGTVGNTIYF.

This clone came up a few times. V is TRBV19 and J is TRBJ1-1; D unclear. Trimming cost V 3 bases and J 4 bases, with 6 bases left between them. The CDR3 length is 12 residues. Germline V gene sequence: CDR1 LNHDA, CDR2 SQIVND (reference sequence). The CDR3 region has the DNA TGTGCCAGTAGTATGATGAGCACTGAAGCTTTCTTT. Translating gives CASSMMSTEAFF.

The CDR3 sequence: CASRSMNTEAFF. In nucleotides, the CDR3 is TGTGCCAGCAGATCTATGAACACTGAAGCTTTCTTT. The chain combines TRBV13 with TRBJ1-1; the D is unclear. Trimming stripped 6 bases from V and 0 bases from J, with 5 bases between. Germline values: CDR1 PRHDT, CDR2 FYEKMQ (reference sequence). This CDR3 region has 12 residues.

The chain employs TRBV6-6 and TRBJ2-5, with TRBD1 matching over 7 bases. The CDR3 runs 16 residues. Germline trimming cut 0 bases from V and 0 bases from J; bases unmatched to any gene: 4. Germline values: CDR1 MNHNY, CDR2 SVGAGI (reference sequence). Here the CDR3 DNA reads TGTGCCAGCAGTTACTCCCCAGGGGGAAACCAAGAGACCCAGTACTTC. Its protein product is CASSYSPGGNQETQYF.

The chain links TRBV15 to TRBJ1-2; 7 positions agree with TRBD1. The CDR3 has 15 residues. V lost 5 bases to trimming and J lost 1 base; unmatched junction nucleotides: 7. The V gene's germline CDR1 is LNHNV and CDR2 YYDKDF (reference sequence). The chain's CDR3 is CATSPRDSLNYGYTF. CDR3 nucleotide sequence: TGTGCCACCAGCCCCAGGGACAGCCTTAACTATGGCTACACCTTC.

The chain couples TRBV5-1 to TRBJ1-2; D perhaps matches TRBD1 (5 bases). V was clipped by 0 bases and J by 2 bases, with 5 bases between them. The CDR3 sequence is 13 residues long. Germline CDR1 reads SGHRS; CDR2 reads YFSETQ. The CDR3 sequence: CASSLGQNYGYTF. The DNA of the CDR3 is TGCGCCAGCAGCTTGGGACAGAACTATGGCTACACCTTC.

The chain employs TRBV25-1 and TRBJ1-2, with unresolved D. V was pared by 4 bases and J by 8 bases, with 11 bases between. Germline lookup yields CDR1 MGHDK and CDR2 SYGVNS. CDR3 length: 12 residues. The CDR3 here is CASSVGEEGYTF. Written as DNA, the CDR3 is TGTGCCAGCAGTGTCGGAGAGGAGGGCTACACCTTC.

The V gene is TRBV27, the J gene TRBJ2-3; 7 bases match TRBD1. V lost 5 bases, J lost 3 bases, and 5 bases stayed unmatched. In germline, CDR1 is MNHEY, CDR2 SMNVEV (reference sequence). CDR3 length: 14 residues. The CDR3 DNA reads TGTGCCAGCAGTGTGACAGGGCTTACAGATACGCAGTATTTT. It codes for CASSVTGLTDTQYF.